This T cell receptor beta chain stems from a study of T cell repertoires and Cas9 in healthy adults (dated by TCRdb to the late 2010s). Background for the entire study: Within the CD4 and CD8 compartments, SpCas9-reactive T cells were assessed for multi-effector potency, cytotoxicity and lineage determination. The study examined preexisting T cell immunity against the Streptococcus pyogenes Cas9 nuclease (SpCas9) used in CRISPR gene editing. Overall study outcomes, separate from this receptor: Proliferation and function of SpCas9-reactive effector T cells were reported to be mitigated in vitro by SpCas9-reactive regulatory T cells.

V gives up 6 bases and J gives up 4 bases, and the segment between their germline ends measures 15 bases. The CDR3 runs 14 amino acids, cysteine and phenylalanine included. Only CDR3 DNA is held: 42 bases, read in frame from base 1. Via the germline V gene (reference sequence), CDR1 is WNHNN and CDR2 SYGVQD. Donors were healthy humans. Receptor amplification or capture employed the immunoSEQ multiplex PCR assay. TCRdb retrieved this table from immuneACCESS and kept in-frame rearrangements only. Not all clones are present; in checked studies, unresolved V genes account for under half, and no reason is known for the remainder. Across this sample there are approximately 23,000 clones, with 91% seen only once. 1.5% to 1.7% of the sample is in the top ten clones. As regards this clone: What antigen it recognizes has not been identified. Base qualities are not provided; no much larger clone lies one nucleotide away.

Sequencing input: CD4+ effector T cells (CD127+, CD25-, CD137-, CD154-) from PBMCs; culture status not recorded. The rearrangement joined TRBV10-1 to TRBJ1-2; no confident D gene assignment can be made. The TCR comes from a human donor in good health. CDR3 sequence: CASSLGPSSYGYTF. The DNA sequence is TGCGCCAGCAGCCTTGGACCCTCTTCCTATGGCTACACCTTC.